A selection of T cell receptor beta chains follows, all from one sample in a study of shared clonotypes between healthy human individuals. Sequenced by immunoSEQ multiplex PCR; TCRdb stores in-frame clones only, minus some. The sample lists 2 million to 3 million clones; 93% were seen once. Sequencing was performed on naive CD4+ T cells from PBMCs. These receptors came from a man between 18 and 29 years old in good health. Some clones in this sample may be carry-over from other donors' samples. The conserved cysteine and the conserved F or W are not part of the CDR3 here.

CDR3aa	v_gene	j_gene
ASSLAGGGELF	TRBV5-1	TRBJ2-2
ASSRFMNTEAF	TRBV7-3	TRBJ1-1
ASSVDGSGTGRDIQY	TRBV9	TRBJ2-4
ASSLAPEYEQY	TRBV5-1	TRBJ2-7
ASTNRGNTGELF	TRBV19	TRBJ2-2
ASSHSLAGGDTQY	TRBV4-2	TRBJ2-3
ASSSYGTVGLAGELF	TRBV5-1	TRBJ2-2
SVVPSGRAWQF	TRBV29-1	TRBJ2-1
ASSQASAGVLSGANVLT	TRBV7-3	TRBJ2-6
ASSLTSGANTGELF	TRBV5-1	TRBJ2-2
ASSPGVYTQY	TRBV5-4	TRBJ2-3
ASSQHPRKQSNTEAF	TRBV4-1	TRBJ1-1
ASRGLRWGAGEQY	TRBV6-1	TRBJ2-7
ASSQKTGDSYEQY	TRBV5-4	TRBJ2-7
ASSLGASGRQSSYNEQF	TRBV5-1	TRBJ2-1
ASSEFGISGNTIY	TRBV2	TRBJ1-3
ASSLVLGTGTNNYGYT	TRBV5-5	TRBJ1-2
ASSAMSGYT	TRBV6-1	TRBJ1-2
ASSGRLAGVRETQY	TRBV7-2	TRBJ2-5
ASSQTGFYNEQF	TRBV28	TRBJ2-1
ASSLRQGGTGELF	TRBV7-3	TRBJ2-2
ASSLQGYGYT	TRBV7-3	TRBJ1-2
ASSQGAYGYT	TRBV14	TRBJ1-2
ASSPGGSYNEQF	TRBV7-3	TRBJ2-1
SVGSIFGWRTGELF	TRBV29-1	TRBJ2-2
ARLSRGRGETQY	TRBV19	TRBJ2-5
ASSQDRGRGTQY	TRBV6-5	TRBJ2-5
ASSLEYPTDREKLF	TRBV5-1	TRBJ1-4
ASSPRQGADEQY	TRBV19	TRBJ2-7
ASSQAPGQGSGYT	TRBV4-3	TRBJ1-2
ASSEPSGLVVNTEAF	TRBV10-2	TRBJ1-1
ASSLAPSGTLTQY	TRBV5-1	TRBJ2-3
AWRPGAYEQY	TRBV30	TRBJ2-7
ASSYSNRRGLYEQY	TRBV6-5	TRBJ2-7
ASSERGASNQPQH	TRBV2	TRBJ1-5
ASSLLGGTAYNEQF	TRBV7-9	TRBJ2-1
ASSPGWGAYNEQF	TRBV4-2	TRBJ2-1
ASRQGTGRQETQY	TRBV12-2	TRBJ2-5
ASSGGVGGYT	TRBV27	TRBJ1-2
ASSFGSYEQY	TRBV7-9	TRBJ2-7
ASSLRQPYEQY	TRBV27	TRBJ2-7
ASSLAGTGNSPLH	TRBV5-4	TRBJ1-6
ASPLAGESNEQF	TRBV2	TRBJ2-1
ASSQDLAGVGVTQY	TRBV4-1	TRBJ2-3
ASSPSGLSGNTIY	TRBV18	TRBJ1-3
ASSEPGQGENEQF	TRBV10-1	TRBJ2-1
ASSQTGQSYGYT	TRBV5-1	TRBJ1-2
ASSWTRGGETQY	TRBV2	TRBJ2-5
ATSRVGEHTEAF	TRBV15	TRBJ1-1
AWADGLNTEAF	TRBV30	TRBJ1-1
ASLDRGNEQF	TRBV2	TRBJ2-1
ASRDTAGGGTQY	TRBV7-6	TRBJ2-5
ASSQEGVRETQY	TRBV4-1	TRBJ2-5
AISEYPRETNEQF	TRBV10-3	TRBJ2-1